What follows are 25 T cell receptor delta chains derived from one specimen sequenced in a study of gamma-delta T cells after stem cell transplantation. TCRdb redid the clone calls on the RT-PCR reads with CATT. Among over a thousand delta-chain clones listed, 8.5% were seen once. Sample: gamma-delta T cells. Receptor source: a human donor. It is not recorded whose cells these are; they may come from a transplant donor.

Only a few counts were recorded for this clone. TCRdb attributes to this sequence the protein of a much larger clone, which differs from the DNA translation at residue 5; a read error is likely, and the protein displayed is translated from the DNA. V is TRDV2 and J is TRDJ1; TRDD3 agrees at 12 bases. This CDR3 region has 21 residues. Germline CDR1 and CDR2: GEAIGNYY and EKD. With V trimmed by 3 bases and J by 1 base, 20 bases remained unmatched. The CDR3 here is CACDALQSGGYDWGGTDKLIF. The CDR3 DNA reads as TGTGCCTGTGACGCCCTTCAATCTGGGGGATACGATTGGGGAGGCACCGATAAACTCATCTTT.

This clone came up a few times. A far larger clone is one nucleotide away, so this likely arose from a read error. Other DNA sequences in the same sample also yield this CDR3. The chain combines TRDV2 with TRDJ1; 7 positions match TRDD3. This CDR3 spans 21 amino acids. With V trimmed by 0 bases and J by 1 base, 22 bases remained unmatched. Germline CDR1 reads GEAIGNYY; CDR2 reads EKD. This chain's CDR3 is CACDTLQSGGYDWGGTDKLIF. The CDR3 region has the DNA TGTGCCTGTGACACCCTTCAATCTGGGGGGTACGATTGGGGAGGCACCGATAAACTCATCTTT.

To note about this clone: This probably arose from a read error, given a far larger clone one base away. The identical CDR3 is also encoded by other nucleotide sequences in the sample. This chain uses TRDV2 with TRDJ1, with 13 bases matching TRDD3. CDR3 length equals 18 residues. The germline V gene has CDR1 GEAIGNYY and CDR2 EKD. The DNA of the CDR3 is TGTGCCTGCGACACGCTGAACTGGGGGATACGCGGTCCCGATAAACTCATCTTT. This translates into CACDTLNWGIRGPDKLIF.

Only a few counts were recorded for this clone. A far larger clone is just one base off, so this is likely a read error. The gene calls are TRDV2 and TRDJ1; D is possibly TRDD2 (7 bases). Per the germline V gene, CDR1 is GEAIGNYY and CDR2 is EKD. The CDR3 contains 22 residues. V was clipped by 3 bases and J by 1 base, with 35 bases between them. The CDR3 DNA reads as TGTGCCTGTGACTCCCTTCCTGCGGTACTGGGTAAGGAGTCACAGCCCACCGATAAACTCATCTTT. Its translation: CACDSLPAVLGKESQPTDKLIF.

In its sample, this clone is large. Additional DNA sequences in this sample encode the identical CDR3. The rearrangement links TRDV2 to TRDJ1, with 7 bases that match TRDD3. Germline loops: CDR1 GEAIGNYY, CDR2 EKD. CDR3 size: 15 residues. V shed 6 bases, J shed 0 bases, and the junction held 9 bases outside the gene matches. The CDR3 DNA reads TGTGCCTGTCTAGGACTGGGGAAGTACACCGATAAACTCATCTTT. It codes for CACLGLGKYTDKLIF.

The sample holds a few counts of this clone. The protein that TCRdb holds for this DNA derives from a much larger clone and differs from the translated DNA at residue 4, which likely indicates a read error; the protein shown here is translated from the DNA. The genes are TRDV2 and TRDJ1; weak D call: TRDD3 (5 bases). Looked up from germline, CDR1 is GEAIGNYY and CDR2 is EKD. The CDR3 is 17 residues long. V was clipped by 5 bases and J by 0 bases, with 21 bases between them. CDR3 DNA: TGTGCCTGTGGCACTGTACTGGCCCACGGGTACACCGATAAACTCATCTTT. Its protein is CACGTVLAHGYTDKLIF.

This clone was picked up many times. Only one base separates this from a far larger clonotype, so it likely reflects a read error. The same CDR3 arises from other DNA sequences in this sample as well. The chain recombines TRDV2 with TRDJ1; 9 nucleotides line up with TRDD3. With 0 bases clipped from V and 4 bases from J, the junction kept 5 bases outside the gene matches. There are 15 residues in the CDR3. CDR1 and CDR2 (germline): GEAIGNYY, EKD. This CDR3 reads CACDTVGDTNDKLIF. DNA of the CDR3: TGTGCCTGTGACACCGTAGGGGATACGAACGATAAACTCATCTTT.

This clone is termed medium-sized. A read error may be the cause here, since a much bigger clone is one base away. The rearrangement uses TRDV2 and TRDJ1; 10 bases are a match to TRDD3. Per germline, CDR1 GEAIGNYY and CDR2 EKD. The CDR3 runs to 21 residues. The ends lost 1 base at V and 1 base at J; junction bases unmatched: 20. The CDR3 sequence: CACDTLRGLGDAESGTDKLIF. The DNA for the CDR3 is TGTGCCTGTGACACTCTGAGGGGACTGGGGGATGCAGAGTCGGGCACCGATAAACTCATCTTT.

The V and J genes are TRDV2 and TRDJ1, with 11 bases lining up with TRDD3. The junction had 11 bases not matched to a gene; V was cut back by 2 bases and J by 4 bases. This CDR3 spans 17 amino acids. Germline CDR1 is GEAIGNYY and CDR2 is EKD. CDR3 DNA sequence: TGTGCCTGTGACAGCGTGGGTGGGGGATACGCCGGCGATAAACTCATCTTT. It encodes CACDSVGGGYAGDKLIF.

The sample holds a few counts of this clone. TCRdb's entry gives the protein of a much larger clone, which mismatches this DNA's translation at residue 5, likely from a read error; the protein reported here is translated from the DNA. This chain's CDR3 is CACDPHGLTGGYLSTTDKLIF. CDR3 DNA: TGTGCCTGTGACCCCCACGGATTAACTGGGGGATACCTGAGTACCACCGATAAACTCATCTTT. The chain employs TRDV2 and TRDJ1; 12 bases fit TRDD3. CDR3 size: 21 residues. Germline V gives CDR1 GEAIGNYY, CDR2 EKD. V lost 3 bases to trimming and J lost 1 base; unmatched junction nucleotides: 20.

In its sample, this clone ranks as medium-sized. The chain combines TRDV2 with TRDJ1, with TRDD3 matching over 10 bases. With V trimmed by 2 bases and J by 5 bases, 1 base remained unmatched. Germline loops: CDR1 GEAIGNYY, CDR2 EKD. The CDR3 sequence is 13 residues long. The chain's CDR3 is CACDKLGDDKLIF. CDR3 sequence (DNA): TGTGCCTGTGACAAACTGGGGGATGATAAACTCATCTTT.

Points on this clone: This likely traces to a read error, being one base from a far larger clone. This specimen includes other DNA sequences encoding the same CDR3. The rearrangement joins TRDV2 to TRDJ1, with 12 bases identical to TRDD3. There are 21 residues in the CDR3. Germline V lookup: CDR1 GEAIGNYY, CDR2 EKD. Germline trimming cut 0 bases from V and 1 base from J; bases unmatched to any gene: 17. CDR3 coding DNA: TGTGCCTGTGACACCCACGGGTTAACTGGGGGATACCTGAGTACCACCGATAAACTCATCTTT. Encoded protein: CACDTHGLTGGYLSTTDKLIF.

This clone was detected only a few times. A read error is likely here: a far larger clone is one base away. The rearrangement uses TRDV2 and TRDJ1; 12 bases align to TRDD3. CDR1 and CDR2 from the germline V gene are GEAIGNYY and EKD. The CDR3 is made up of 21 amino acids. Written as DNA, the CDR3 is TGTGCCTGTGACACCCTTCAATCTGGGGGATACGATTGGGGAGGCACCGATAACCTCATCTTT. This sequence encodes CACDTLQSGGYDWGGTDNLIF.

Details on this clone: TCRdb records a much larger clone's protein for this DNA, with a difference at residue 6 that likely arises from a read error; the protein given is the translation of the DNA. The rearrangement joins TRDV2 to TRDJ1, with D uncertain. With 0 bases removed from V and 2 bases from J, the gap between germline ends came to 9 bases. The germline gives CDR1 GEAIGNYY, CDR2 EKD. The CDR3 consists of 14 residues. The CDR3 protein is CACDTFMATDKLIF. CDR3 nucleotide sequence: TGTGCCTGTGACACCTTTATGGCGACCGATAAACTCATCTTT.

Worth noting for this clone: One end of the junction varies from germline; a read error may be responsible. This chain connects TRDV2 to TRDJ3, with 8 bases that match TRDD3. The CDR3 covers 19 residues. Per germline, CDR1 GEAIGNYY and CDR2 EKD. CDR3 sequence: CACDTAGGRSSWDTRQMFF. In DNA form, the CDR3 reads TGTGCCTGCGACACGGCTGGGGGACGTAGCTCCTGGGACACCCGACAGATGTTTTTC.

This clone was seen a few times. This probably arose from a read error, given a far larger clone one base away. This chain's CDR3 is CACDTVTGGYAESSDKLIF. As DNA, the CDR3 is TGTGCCTGTGACACCGTTACTGGGGGATACGCGGAGAGCTCCGATAAACTCATCTTT. This sequence joins TRDV2 and TRDJ1; the match to TRDD3 covers 13 bases. Germline values: CDR1 GEAIGNYY, CDR2 EKD. The CDR3 runs to 19 residues. The ends lost 0 bases at V and 3 bases at J; junction bases unmatched: 12.

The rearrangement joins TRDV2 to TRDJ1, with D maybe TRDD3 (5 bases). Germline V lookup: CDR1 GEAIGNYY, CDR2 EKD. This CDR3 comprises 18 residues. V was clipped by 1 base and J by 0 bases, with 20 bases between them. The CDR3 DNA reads TGTGCCTGTGACACACTAAGGACTGGCCGAATCTACACCGATAAACTCATCTTT. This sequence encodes CACDTLRTGRIYTDKLIF.

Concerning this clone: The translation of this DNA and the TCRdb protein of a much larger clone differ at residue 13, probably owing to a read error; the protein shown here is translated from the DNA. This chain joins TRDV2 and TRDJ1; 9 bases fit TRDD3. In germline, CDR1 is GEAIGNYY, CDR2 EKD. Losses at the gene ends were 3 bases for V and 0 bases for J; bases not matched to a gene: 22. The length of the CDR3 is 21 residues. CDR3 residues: CACDPLPDPGGSWRHTDKLIF. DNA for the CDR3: TGTGCCTGTGACCCTCTGCCCGACCCTGGGGGATCTTGGAGGCACACCGATAAACTCATCTTT.

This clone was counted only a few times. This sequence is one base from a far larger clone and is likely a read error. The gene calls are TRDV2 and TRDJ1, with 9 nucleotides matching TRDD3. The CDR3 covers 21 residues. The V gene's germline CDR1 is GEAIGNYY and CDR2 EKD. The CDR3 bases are TGTGCCGGTGACCCTCTGCCCGACCCTGGGGGATCTCGGAGGCACACCGATAAACTCATCTTT. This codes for CAGDPLPDPGGSRRHTDKLIF.

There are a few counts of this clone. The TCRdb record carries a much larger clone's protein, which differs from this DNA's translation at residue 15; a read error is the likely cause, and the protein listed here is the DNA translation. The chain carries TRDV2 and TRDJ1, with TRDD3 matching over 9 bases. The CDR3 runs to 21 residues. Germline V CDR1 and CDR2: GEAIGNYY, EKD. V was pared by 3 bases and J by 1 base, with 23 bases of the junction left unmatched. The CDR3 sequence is CACDPLPDPGGSRRRTDKLIF. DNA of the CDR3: TGTGCCTGTGACCCTCTGCCCGACCCTGGGGGATCTCGGAGGCGCACCGATAAACTCATCTTT.

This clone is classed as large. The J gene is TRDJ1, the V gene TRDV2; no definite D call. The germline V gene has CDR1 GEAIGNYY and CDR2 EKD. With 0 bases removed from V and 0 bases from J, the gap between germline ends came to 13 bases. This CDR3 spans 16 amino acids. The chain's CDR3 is CACDTVGPKYTDKLIF. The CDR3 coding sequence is TGTGCCTGTGACACCGTGGGACCTAAGTACACCGATAAACTCATCTTT.

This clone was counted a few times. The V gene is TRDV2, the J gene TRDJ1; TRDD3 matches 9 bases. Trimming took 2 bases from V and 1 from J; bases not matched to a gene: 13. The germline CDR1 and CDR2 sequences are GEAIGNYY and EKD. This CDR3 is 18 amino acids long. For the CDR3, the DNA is TGTGCCTGTGACATCGTCCAACCGGGGATACGTACCACCGATAAACTCATCTTT. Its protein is CACDIVQPGIRTTDKLIF.

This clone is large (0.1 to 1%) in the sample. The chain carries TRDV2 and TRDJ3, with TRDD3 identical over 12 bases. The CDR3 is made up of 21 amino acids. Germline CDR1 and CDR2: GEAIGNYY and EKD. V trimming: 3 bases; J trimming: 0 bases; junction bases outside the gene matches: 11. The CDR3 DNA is TGTGCCTGTGACGGATTACTGGGGGATACCTCCCGCTCCTGGGACACCCGACAGATGTTTTTC. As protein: CACDGLLGDTSRSWDTRQMFF.

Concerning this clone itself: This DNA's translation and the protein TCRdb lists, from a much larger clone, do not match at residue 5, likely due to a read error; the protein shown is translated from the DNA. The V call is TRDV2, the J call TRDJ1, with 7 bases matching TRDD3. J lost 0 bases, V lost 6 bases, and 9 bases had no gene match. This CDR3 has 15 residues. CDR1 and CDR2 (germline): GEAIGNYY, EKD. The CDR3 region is CACLRLGKYTDKLIF. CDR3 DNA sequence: TGTGCCTGTCTAAGACTGGGGAAGTACACCGATAAACTCATCTTT.

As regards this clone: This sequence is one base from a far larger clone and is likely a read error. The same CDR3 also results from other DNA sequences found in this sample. CDR3 bases: TGTGCATGTGACCCTGCTGGCGGACTCTTAGAGGCACAACTCTTCTTT. Translation gives CACDPAGGLLEAQLFF. This rearrangement joins TRDV2 to TRDJ2; D is uncertain. The CDR3 sequence is 16 residues long. Germline V gives CDR1 GEAIGNYY, CDR2 EKD.